One and the same sample provided the 14 T cell receptor beta chains below, sequenced in a study of T cell changes during pregnancy in multiple sclerosis. Only in-frame clones appear in the TCRdb table, and some are missing; sequencing was by immunoSEQ multiplex PCR. The data contain tens of thousands of clones, around 90% of them singletons. The material was CD4+ T cells from peripheral blood mononuclear cells, obtained in the third trimester of pregnancy. The source is a female donor in good health, enrolled as a control in a pregnancy study.

The V gene is TRBV7-2, the J gene TRBJ2-1; 7 bases align to TRBD1. Germline V CDR1 and CDR2: SGHTA, FQGNSA. The CDR3 has 15 amino acids. The J segment lost 6 bases and the V segment lost 4 bases, leaving 9 bases of the junction unmatched. The CDR3 loop reads CASSSHDRVSNEQFF. The CDR3 region has the DNA TGTGCCAGCAGCTCCCACGACAGGGTTAGCAATGAGCAGTTCTTC.

CDR3 coding DNA: TGTGCCAGCAGAACCCTTACAGGGAGCACTGAAGCTTTCTTT. It translates to CASRTLTGSTEAFF. The chain employs TRBV27 and TRBJ1-1, with D perhaps TRBD1 (6 bases). CDR1 is MNHEY and CDR2 is SMNVEV in the germline V gene (reference sequence). Trimming took off 6 bases at V and 4 bases at J, with 15 bases between the two ends. The CDR3 loop spans 14 amino acids.

CDR3 sequence (DNA): TGTGCCAGCTCCCGCCGAGGGGGCAGAGATACGCAGTATTTT. Encoded protein: CASSRRGGRDTQYF. The genes are TRBV18 and TRBJ2-3; 7 bases fit TRBD1. The CDR3 runs to 14 residues. The germline CDR1 and CDR2 sequences are KGHSH and LQKENI. Unmatched junction bases numbered 8, after V lost 6 bases and J lost 5 bases.

This sequence joins TRBV15 and TRBJ1-2; D is unclear. From germline, CDR1 is LNHNV and CDR2 YYDKDF (reference sequence). This CDR3 comprises 13 residues. The germline V and J ends were trimmed by 4 bases and 1 base, with 7 bases remaining between them. The CDR3 loop reads CATSMAGNYGYTF. The CDR3 DNA reads as TGTGCCACCAGCATGGCAGGTAACTATGGCTACACCTTC.

This clone was recorded a few times. The chain carries TRBV5-5 and TRBJ2-1; a weak D match, TRBD2 (5 bases). Germline assignment: CDR1 SGHKS and CDR2 YYEKEE (reference sequence). The CDR3 loop spans 16 amino acids. The V end was cut by 0 bases, the J end by 6 bases, with 16 bases between. CDR3 region: CASSLAASILGNEQFF. The CDR3 DNA reads TGTGCCAGCAGCTTGGCGGCTAGCATCCTGGGCAATGAGCAGTTCTTC.

This rearrangement joins TRBV19 to TRBJ2-1; 7 nucleotides align to TRBD2. Germline V gene lookup returns CDR1 LNHDA and CDR2 SQIVND (reference sequence). Trimming cost V 10 bases and J 6 bases; bases outside gene matches: 9. The CDR3 covers 13 residues. The CDR3 reads CATQSGGGNEQFF. DNA for the CDR3: TGTGCCACCCAAAGTGGCGGGGGCAATGAGCAGTTCTTC.

J is TRBJ1-4 and V is TRBV18; TRBD1 is a possible D gene (6 bases). Germline V gives CDR1 KGHSH, CDR2 LQKENI. Trimming stripped 0 bases from V and 7 bases from J, with 15 bases between. This CDR3 contains 16 residues. The CDR3: CASSPPVGGRREKLFF. The DNA for the CDR3 is TGTGCCAGCTCACCACCGGTGGGGGGGCGCCGTGAAAAACTGTTTTTT.

J is TRBJ2-1 and V is TRBV5-1, with 11 bases matching TRBD2. CDR3 length: 16 residues. Looked up from germline, CDR1 is SGHRS and CDR2 is YFSETQ. The junction had 5 bases not matched to a gene; V was cut back by 5 bases and J by 1 base. CDR3 loop: CASSSGGAWSYNEQFF. The CDR3 bases are TGCGCCAGCAGTAGCGGGGGGGCTTGGTCCTACAATGAGCAGTTCTTC.

V usage is TRBV6-5 and J usage is TRBJ1-2; D remains unclear. Germline V gene lookup returns CDR1 MNHEY and CDR2 SVGAGI. The CDR3 runs 15 residues. V lost 2 bases and J lost 8, with 18 bases in between. The CDR3: CASSYGRPDFGGYTF. The DNA of the CDR3 is TGTGCCAGCAGTTACGGTCGGCCGGACTTTGGGGGCTACACCTTC.

The gene calls are TRBV9 and TRBJ1-2, with unresolved D. Trimming took off 3 bases at V and 7 bases at J, with 13 bases between the two ends. This CDR3 comprises 13 residues. Germline CDR1 and CDR2: SGDLS and YYNGEE. The CDR3 nucleotides are TGTGCCAGCAGCGCCAATGACATCGGTGGCTACACCTTC. Translation: CASSANDIGGYTF. The entire variable domain, with the rest obtained from reference TRBV9 and TRBJ1-2, is as follows: DSGVTQTPKHLITATGQRVTLRCSPRSGDLSVYWYQQSLDQGLQFLIQYYNGEERAKGNILERFSAQQFPDLHSELNLSSLELGDSALYFCASSANDIGGYTFGSGTRLTVV.

This rearrangement joins TRBV5-8 to TRBJ2-7; 9 bases align to TRBD1. V was clipped by 5 bases and J by 0 bases; unmatched bases: 9. The V gene's germline CDR1 is SGHTS and CDR2 YDEGEE. The CDR3 sequence is 16 residues long. As DNA, the CDR3 is TGTGCCAGCAGGACAGGGGGGTCTCCCGTCTCCTACGAGCAGTACTTC. Translating gives CASRTGGSPVSYEQYF. Combining the CDR3 with reference TRBV5-8 and TRBJ2-7 gives the whole variable domain EAGVTQSPTHLIKTRGQQATLRCSPISGHTSVYWYQQALGLGLQFLLWYDEGEERNRGNFPPRFSGRQFPNYSSELNVNALELEDSALYLCASRTGGSPVSYEQYFGPGTRLTVT.

V and J are TRBV2 and TRBJ1-2, with 8 bases fitting TRBD1. Germline lookup yields CDR1 SNHLY and CDR2 FYNNEI. The ends lost 6 bases at V and 8 bases at J; junction bases unmatched: 11. The CDR3 covers 14 residues. CDR3 residues: CASRGGQGAGGYTF. The CDR3 nucleotides read TGTGCCAGCAGGGGAGGACAGGGAGCGGGCGGCTACACCTTC.

In its sample, this clone is medium-sized. The gene calls are TRBV4-2 and TRBJ2-7; 8 bases agree with TRBD2. V lost 2 bases, J lost 3 bases, and 6 bases stayed unmatched. Germline V gene data show CDR1 as LGHNA and CDR2 as YNFKEQ. This CDR3 is 15 amino acids long. DNA for the CDR3: TGTGCCAGCAGCCAATTCAGCGGGGGAAACTACGAGCAGTACTTC. This encodes CASSQFSGGNYEQYF.

This chain joins TRBV4-3 and TRBJ1-1; D call uncertain. Germline CDR1 is LGHNA and CDR2 is YSLEER. CDR3 length equals 16 residues. V dropped 1 base and J dropped 1 base, with 13 bases sitting between them. CDR3 region: CASSQVAGSRNTEAFF. DNA of the CDR3: TGCGCCAGCAGCCAAGTAGCGGGGTCTCGGAACACTGAAGCTTTCTTT.